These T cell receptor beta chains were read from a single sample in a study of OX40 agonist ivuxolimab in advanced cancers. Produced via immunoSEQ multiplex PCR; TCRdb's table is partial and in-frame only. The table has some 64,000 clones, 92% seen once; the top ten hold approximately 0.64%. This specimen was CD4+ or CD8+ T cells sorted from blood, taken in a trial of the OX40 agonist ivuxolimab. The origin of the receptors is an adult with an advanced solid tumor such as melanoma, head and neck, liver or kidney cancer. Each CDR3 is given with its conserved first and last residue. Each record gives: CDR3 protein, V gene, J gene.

CDR3: CATSRWGGTSGDTQYF
V: TRBV15
J: TRBJ2-3

CDR3: CASSGTGFYEQYF
V: TRBV11-2
J: TRBJ2-7

CDR3: CASSPGTVWGETQYF
V: TRBV27
J: TRBJ2-5

CDR3: CASSKRTGGSYEQYF
V: TRBV7-9
J: TRBJ2-7

CDR3: CASRNVDSSGNTIYF
V: TRBV6-6
J: TRBJ1-3

CDR3: CASSLGVTGLGANVLTF
V: TRBV11-2
J: TRBJ2-6

CDR3: CASSKDAGHGNGSYEQYF
V: TRBV21-1
J: TRBJ2-7

CDR3: CASSSPRDKEQYF
V: TRBV7-8
J: TRBJ2-7

CDR3: CASPVGTYPYEQYF
V: TRBV21-1
J: TRBJ2-7

CDR3: CASRRTDIYEQYF
V: TRBV10-1
J: TRBJ2-7

CDR3: CASSSLAGRNEQFF
V: TRBV9
J: TRBJ2-1

CDR3: CASTPGGTYEQYF
V: TRBV5-1
J: TRBJ2-7

CDR3: CARWDAYEQYF
V: TRBV6-5
J: TRBJ2-7

CDR3: CASSFDWDRAHTF
V: TRBV7-9
J: TRBJ1-2

CDR3: CASSVVPDRAEKLFF
V: TRBV9
J: TRBJ1-4

CDR3: CASSVGGSRNEQFF
V: TRBV9
J: TRBJ2-1

CDR3: CASSRDRGLNEQFF
V: TRBV2
J: TRBJ2-1

CDR3: CASSYRTTGGDYEQYF
V: TRBV6-5
J: TRBJ2-7

CDR3: CASSLRPGELFF
V: TRBV7-3
J: TRBJ2-2

CDR3: CASSRDGTAGNTIYF
V: TRBV5-5
J: TRBJ1-3

CDR3: CASRDISGDYGYTF
V: TRBV6-6
J: TRBJ1-2

CDR3: CASSPPGLAGHNEQFF
V: TRBV7-9
J: TRBJ2-1

CDR3: CASSLTDRASYNEQFF
V: TRBV27
J: TRBJ2-1

CDR3: CASSNVAGGQETQYF
V: TRBV6-5
J: TRBJ2-5

CDR3: CASSLNREGYGYTF
V: TRBV18
J: TRBJ1-2

CDR3: CASSSTTGSGEQYF
V: TRBV5-5
J: TRBJ2-7

CDR3: CASSLNELASGNTIYF
V: TRBV5-1
J: TRBJ1-3

CDR3: CASSPADRAPEAFF
V: TRBV18
J: TRBJ1-1

CDR3: CASSQAEGGGSPLHF
V: TRBV4-1
J: TRBJ1-6

CDR3: CASSEWRQDLNYGYTF
V: TRBV6-1
J: TRBJ1-2

CDR3: CASSFTGEDTQYF
V: TRBV11-3
J: TRBJ2-3

CDR3: CASSLRTSGSIDTQYF
V: TRBV7-3
J: TRBJ2-3

CDR3: CASSFPGAISDTDTQYF
V: TRBV11-3
J: TRBJ2-3

CDR3: CASRHIEPGETQYF
V: TRBV7-3
J: TRBJ2-5

CDR3: CASSEFTNTGELFF
V: TRBV6-1
J: TRBJ2-2

CDR3: CASSLAGARNEQFF
V: TRBV7-2
J: TRBJ2-1

CDR3: CASSLAGSWPEETQYF
V: TRBV5-8
J: TRBJ2-5

CDR3: CASRGQAVRTDTQYF
V: TRBV19
J: TRBJ2-3

CDR3: CASSPLTLNEQYF
V: TRBV18
J: TRBJ2-7

CDR3: CASSLSSGGVETQYF
V: TRBV11-2
J: TRBJ2-5

CDR3: CASRPGLASQSEQFF
V: TRBV6-5
J: TRBJ2-1

CDR3: CAWSVLKNTEAFF
V: TRBV30
J: TRBJ1-1

CDR3: CASSIPGTSSPPHGYTF
V: TRBV21-1
J: TRBJ1-2

CDR3: CASSGFDEQYF
V: TRBV2
J: TRBJ2-7

CDR3: CASSFNRQGDAFF
V: TRBV5-8
J: TRBJ1-1

CDR3: CAWRGPGQGNYEQYF
V: TRBV30
J: TRBJ2-7

CDR3: CASSLAGQGLYNEQFF
V: TRBV5-6
J: TRBJ2-1

CDR3: CASTGTEAFF
V: TRBV19
J: TRBJ1-1

CDR3: CASSFGGLGGAGGNTIYF
V: TRBV5-1
J: TRBJ1-3

CDR3: CSVVRTEANTEAFF
V: TRBV29-1
J: TRBJ1-1

CDR3: CASSTGLSTGELFF
V: TRBV2
J: TRBJ2-2

CDR3: CASTAGTGNTEAFF
V: TRBV7-9
J: TRBJ1-1

CDR3: CASSRLGADSNQPQHF
V: TRBV19
J: TRBJ1-5

CDR3: CASSLAGSDEQYF
V: TRBV7-9
J: TRBJ2-7

CDR3: CASSLWSSGNTIYF
V: TRBV5-4
J: TRBJ1-3